Given below is one T cell receptor (beta chain) in context. The sample is drawn from a study of blood T cell repertoires in COVID-19. Per the study methods: Quantification of nucleated cells was approximated via reference gene primer amplification. Some clones are missing from TCRdb's copy, which holds only in-frame ones; the method was immunoSEQ multiplex PCR. That table furnishes V, J and clone size, whereas the DNA furnished D and trimming. The sample holds roughly 100,000 clones, roughly 87% seen once. The sequence was obtained from a woman older than 75 in a cohort sampled during active COVID-19. The specimen was peripheral blood.

The CDR3 bases are TGTGCCAGCAGCCCAACTAGCGGCTCCGTGTACGAGCAGTACTTC. Its translation: CASSPTSGSVYEQYF. The chain couples TRBV7-2 to TRBJ2-7; 8 positions match TRBD2. Germline CDR1 and CDR2: SGHTA and FQGNSA. This CDR3 comprises 15 residues. V shed 5 bases, J shed 4 bases, and the junction held 10 bases outside the gene matches.